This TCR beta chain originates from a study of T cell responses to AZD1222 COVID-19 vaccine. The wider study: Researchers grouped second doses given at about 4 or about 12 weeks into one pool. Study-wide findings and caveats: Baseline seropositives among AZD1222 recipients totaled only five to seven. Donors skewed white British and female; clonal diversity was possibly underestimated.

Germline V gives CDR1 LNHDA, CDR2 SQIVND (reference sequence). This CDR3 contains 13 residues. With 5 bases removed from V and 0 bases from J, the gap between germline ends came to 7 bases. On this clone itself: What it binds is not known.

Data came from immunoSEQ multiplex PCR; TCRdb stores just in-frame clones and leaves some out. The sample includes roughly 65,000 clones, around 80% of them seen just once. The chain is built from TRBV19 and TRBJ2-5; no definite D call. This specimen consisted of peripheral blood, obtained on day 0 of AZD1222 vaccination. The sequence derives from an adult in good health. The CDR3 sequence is CASSPNYQETQYF. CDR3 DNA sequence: TGTGCCAGTAGTCCTAACTACCAAGAGACCCAGTACTTC.